This T cell receptor beta chain is drawn from a study of blood T cells in healthy people across ages. To note about this clonotype: Its target is unknown.

Extraction yielded at least 5 micrograms of total RNA per sample. Study results and caveats: Per-million-T-cell TCR beta diversity fell roughly linearly with age.

The CDR3 runs 15 residues. CDR1 is DFQATT, CDR2 SNEGSKA, per germline (reference sequence). V lost 2 bases and J lost 3; bases outside the gene matches: 7. A sample-barcoded 5' primer and a J-beta primer mix were used in a second PCR of roughly 6 to 12 cycles. Each of the samples gave a minimum of 3 million paired-end reads that contained CDR3. TCRdb used MiXCR to reprocess the 5' RACE reads, holding one entry per CDR3 protein. The sample has about a million distinct CDR3 sequences, roughly 51% seen once. This clonotype was sampled from a woman aged 55-75 years in good health. V usage is TRBV20-1 and J usage is TRBJ2-7; 10 bases align to TRBD1. What was sequenced was blood. CDR3 coding DNA: TGCAGTGCTAGAACTTTCGGGACAGGGGACTACGAGCAGTACTTC. Protein product: CSARTFGTGDYEQYF.